This entry describes one T cell receptor beta chain. Its antigen is as yet unknown. There are 14 residues in the CDR3. The germline V and J ends were trimmed by 5 bases and 0 bases, with 10 bases remaining between them. Germline-derived CDR1 and CDR2 are SGHTA and FQGNSA. This sample is part of a study of a mutant IDH1 vaccine in newly diagnosed glioma. Study-wide results and limits: Most patients, 85% to 95%, showed vaccine-induced immune responses.

Time point indicated: week 5, during vaccination. Every single dose of the vaccine, 300 ug of mutant IDH1 20-mer peptide, came with topical imiquimod. Clones were sequenced by immunoSEQ multiplex PCR, and TCRdb holds only the in-frame ones, with some missing. The data show tens of thousands of clones, approximately 86% seen once. The chain links TRBV7-2 to TRBJ2-5; D unclear. The sequenced sample was PBMCs, obtained from a glioma patient whose treatment included an IDH1 peptide vaccine. This sequence was found in a woman between 18 and 29 years old with glioma. Some clones in this sample may be carry-over from other donors' samples. The CDR3 region has the DNA TGTGCCAGCAGCCCTTCCCGCGACCAAGAGACCCAGTACTTC. This translates into CASSPSRDQETQYF.